This TCR beta chain was found in a study of shared clonotypes between healthy human individuals. This clone was picked up one time. CDR3 length: 14 residues. V lost 2 bases, J lost 1 base, and 8 bases lay in between. Germline V lookup: CDR1 MNHNS, CDR2 SASEGT. Sequencing used immunoSEQ multiplex PCR; TCRdb keeps in-frame clones, though not all of them. The profile shows about 320,000 clones, over 75% of them singletons. The sequence was obtained from a man between 18 and 35 years old in good health. The specimen was memory CD8+ T cells sorted from blood. The subset denotes: CD45RO+ cells pooled with CCR7-negative TemRA cells. This rearrangement joins TRBV6-1 to TRBJ1-1; D gene ambiguous. CDR3: CASSELLPNTEAFF. The CDR3 DNA reads as TGTGCCAGCAGTGAACTCCTTCCGAACACTGAAGCTTTCTTT.